This T cell receptor beta chain is drawn from a study of shared clonotypes between healthy human individuals. TCRdb's table, derived via immunoSEQ multiplex PCR, lists solely in-frame clones and lacks some. This table has about 1.1 million clones, approximately 80% appearing once. The CDR3 covers 16 residues. After removal of 4 bases from V and 7 bases from J, the junction contained 7 bases not matched to a gene. CDR1 is SGHTA, CDR2 FQGTGA, per germline. Donation came from healthy HIV-negative adults that had no recent acute infections or vaccinations. The chain recombines TRBV7-3 with TRBJ2-5; 15 bases map to TRBD2. This TCR was recovered from a man younger than 35 in good health. Some clones in this sample may be carry-over from other donors' samples. Material for sequencing was memory CD4+ T cells from PBMCs. Subset specified: CD45RA-negative fraction. Here the CDR3 reads CASSSQGLAGGGTQYF. In DNA, the CDR3 is TGTGCCAGCAGCTCGCAGGGACTAGCGGGAGGAGGGACCCAGTACTTC.